The 4 T cell receptor beta chains below all came from one sample that was sequenced in a study of spatial heterogeneity in lung cancer. Indicated time point: sample taken at primary tumor resection. MiXCR, applied by TCRdb to the 5' RACE reads, yields one record per CDR3 protein. The data contain some 970 distinct CDR3 sequences, about 35% of them singletons. Their specific antigens are unknown. Whole-study findings and limits: Tracking of tumor mutation counts was seen in expanded intratumoral alpha and beta TCR counts.

This specimen consisted of lung tumor tissue, obtained at surgery. Every receptor here comes from a male donor with early-stage non-small cell lung cancer.

By sample fraction, this clonotype is medium-sized. The chain links TRBV11-2 to TRBJ2-3; 7 nucleotides align to TRBD2. The CDR3 has 16 residues. V shed 5 bases, J shed 2 bases, and the junction held 10 bases outside the gene matches. Germline CDR1 is SGHAT and CDR2 is FQNNGV. CDR3 residues: CASSPTRTRNTDTQYF. Here the CDR3 DNA reads TGTGCCAGCAGCCCTACCCGGACTAGAAACACAGATACGCAGTATTTT. The full variable domain, completed using reference TRBV11-2 and TRBJ2-3, is EAGVAQSPRYKIIEKRQSVAFWCNPISGHATLYWYQQILGQGPKLLIQFQNNGVVDDSQLPKDRFSAERLKGVDSTLKIQPAKLEDSAVYLCASSPTRTRNTDTQYFGPGTRLTVL.

The DNA for the CDR3 is TGTGCCAGCACCCGCCGGACAGGGGACACAGATACGCAGTATTTT. The encoded protein is CASTRRTGDTDTQYF. J is TRBJ2-3 and V is TRBV12-3 or TRBV12-4, with TRBD1 matching over 9 bases. This CDR3 has 15 residues. The V segment lost 7 bases and the J segment 2 bases; nucleotides outside the gene matches: 7.

By sample fraction, this clonotype is medium-sized. The CDR3 region has the DNA TGTGCCAGCAGTGCACAGGGCGGGAGAGCGTCAGATACGCAGTATTTT. Translating it yields CASSAQGGRASDTQYF. J is TRBJ2-3 and V is TRBV6-1, with a tentative D call TRBD2 (7 bases). The CDR3 loop spans 16 amino acids. Per the germline V gene, CDR1 is MNHNS and CDR2 is SASEGT. Trimming stripped 4 bases from V and 4 bases from J, with 18 bases between.

By sample share, this clonotype is large. The junction departs from the called germline gene at one end, perhaps through a read error. This sequence joins TRBV6-6 and TRBJ1-5; D gene uncertain. Germline V gives CDR1 MNHNY, CDR2 SVGAGI (reference sequence). This CDR3 comprises 14 residues. CDR3 bases: TGTGTCAGCCGGACCCTGGCTGGCAATCAGCCCCAGCATTTT. Translating it yields CVSRTLAGNQPQHF.